This T cell receptor beta chain was found in a study of blood T cell repertoires in COVID-19. Libraries were prepared by immunoSEQ multiplex PCR; TCRdb keeps only in-frame clonotypes and omits some of them. The table includes 150,000 or so clones, approximately 84% detected once. The germline V gene has CDR1 MNHNY and CDR2 SVGAGI (reference sequence). This CDR3 has 13 amino acids. V shed 5 bases and J 16 bases; nucleotides not matched to a gene: 13. The material sequenced was peripheral blood. The sequence was obtained from a man between 40 and 49 years old who had recovered from COVID-19. The chain couples TRBV6-6 to TRBJ1-5; TRBD1 matches 8 bases. The CDR3 nucleotides are TGTGCCAGCAGTCGATACGCGCAACAGGGGGGACATTTT. It codes for CASSRYAQQGGHF.